This T cell receptor beta chain came from a study of human T cells and chemical hapten exposure. Overall study results and limits: Donors' alopecia may make their immune response differ from healthy people's.

Regarding time point: patch test 2, 6 weeks after DPC sensitization. Treatment noted: therapeutic diphenylcyclopropenone sensitization with weekly scalp DPC. TCRdb processed the RACE reads anew with MiXCR; each CDR3 protein has one entry. The data contain tens of thousands of distinct CDR3 sequences, approximately 9% of them singletons. The CDR3 has 15 amino acids. Deletions cut 1 base from V and 2 bases from J, with 12 bases between. Germline CDR1 KGHSH, CDR2 LQKENI. On this clonotype: Its antigen is still unknown.

This chain joins TRBV18 and TRBJ2-7; D unclear. The material was whole blood, obtained in connection with sensitization to the hapten diphenylcyclopropenone (DPC). This clonotype originated in a woman aged 50 to 65 with alopecia areata. Some clones in this sample may be carry-over from other donors' samples. The CDR3 reads CASSPRETSAYEQYF. The CDR3 DNA follows: TGTGCCAGCTCACCACGCGAGACTTCAGCCTACGAGCAGTACTTC. Drawing the rest from reference TRBV18 and TRBJ2-7, the complete variable domain is NAGVMQNPRHLVRRRGQEARLRCSPMKGHSHVYWYRQLPEEGLKFMVYLQKENIIDESGMPKERFSAEFPKEGPSILRIQQVVRGDSAAYFCASSPRETSAYEQYFGPGTRLTVT.